This T cell receptor (beta chain) was retrieved from a study of T cell repertoires in cytomegalovirus infection. A remark on this clonotype: Its matching antigen is unknown.

The V segment lost 4 bases and the J segment 1 base; nucleotides outside the gene matches: 10. The CDR3 runs to 16 residues. Germline loops: CDR1 SGHVS, CDR2 FNYEAQ. Study-wide results and caveats: The cumulative frequency of public TCR beta families distinguished individuals who carried CMV together with the relevant HLA. The ex vivo response showed dominance by HLA-C-restricted CMV-specific TCR beta clonotypes.

MiXCR, applied by TCRdb to the reads, yields one record per CDR3 protein. Of under 850,000 distinct CDR3 sequences in the sample, approximately 40% were seen once. The sequencing input was PBMCs. The rearrangement uses TRBV7-6 and TRBJ2-7; TRBD1 agrees at 7 bases. The TCR comes from a human donor in good health (CMV status not recorded). Some clones in this sample may be carry-over from other donors' samples. The CDR3 sequence: CASSSTPGTESYEQYF. Written as DNA, the CDR3 is TGTGCCAGCAGCTCAACGCCCGGGACAGAGTCCTACGAGCAGTACTTC.